This T cell receptor (beta chain) was sequenced for a study of somatic mutations in cytotoxic T cells in rheumatoid arthritis. As for the study in general: Selected populations of V beta antibody-stained T cells underwent flow sorting at nearly 100% purity; these encompassed V beta1+ cells subjected to TCRB sequencing.

The V end lost 0 bases, the J end lost 6 bases, and 14 bases lay between the germline ends. CDR3 length equals 15 residues. CDR1 and CDR2 (germline): SEHNR, FQNEAQ (reference sequence). In the study's own analysis: There were rare matches between patient CD8+ clones larger than 1% and published virus-specific TCRB sequences. TCRdb's copy holds only in-frame clones and misses some; the assay was immunoSEQ multiplex PCR. V and J calls and clone size follow that table, whereas D and trimming were derived from the DNA. The data show 25,000 to 30,000 clones, 70% to 90% seen once. A remark on this clone: The antigen is unknown.

Study-wide results and caveats: The slight TRBV07 underrepresentation in rheumatoid arthritis patients received no adjustment for multiple comparisons. Unidentified antigens were the targets of the expanded CD8+ clones.

The sequencing input was CD8+ T cells sorted from blood. The gene calls are TRBV7-9 and TRBJ1-2; no clear D gene. This receptor was taken from an adult with rheumatoid arthritis. The CDR3 region is CASSLADGVSNGYTF. Written as DNA, the CDR3 is TGTGCCAGCAGCTTAGCAGACGGTGTCTCGAATGGCTACACCTTC.